Each of the 21 T cell receptor beta chains below was sequenced from the same sample in a study of cytomegalovirus exposure and HLA in healthy donors. Some clones are missing from TCRdb's copy, which holds only in-frame ones; the method was immunoSEQ multiplex PCR. The table includes some 270,000 clones, approximately 86% detected once. The sequencing sample was made of PBMCs. Source of these receptors: a young woman in good health and CMV-seronegative.

The genes are TRBV30 and TRBJ2-3; D may be TRBD2 (6 bases). Germline assignment: CDR1 GTSNPN and CDR2 SVGIG (reference sequence). The CDR3 has 17 residues. The V gene lost 4 bases and the J gene lost 2 bases, with 22 bases spanning the gap. In nucleotides, the CDR3 is TGTGCCTGGATAAGCGGGTCTGGCGGGCGATACACAGATACGCAGTATTTT. The encoded protein is CAWISGSGGRYTDTQYF.

This clone was recorded only once. The CDR3 DNA reads as TGTGCCAGTAGTAGGTTCGGACAGGGGGCGCGTAATGAGCAGTTCTTC. It codes for CASSRFGQGARNEQFF. The chain employs TRBV19 and TRBJ2-1, with 11 bases that match TRBD1. Germline trimming cut 4 bases from V and 7 bases from J; bases unmatched to any gene: 9. The CDR3 loop spans 16 amino acids. The V gene's germline CDR1 is LNHDA and CDR2 SQIVND (reference sequence).

DNA for the CDR3: TGCGCCAGCAGCCCGGACAGTCCAAGGGATGGCTACACCTTC. Translation gives CASSPDSPRDGYTF. V is TRBV5-1 and J is TRBJ1-2, with a tentative D call TRBD1 (6 bases). Per germline, CDR1 SGHRS and CDR2 YFSETQ. The CDR3 has 14 amino acids. V lost 4 bases and J lost 6, with 16 bases in between.

V gene TRBV5-1 combines with J gene TRBJ2-3; D uncertain. Germline CDR1 SGHRS, CDR2 YFSETQ. The CDR3 runs 14 residues. The V end was cut by 4 bases, the J end by 1 base, with 10 bases between. This CDR3 reads CASSVTIGTDTQYF. The CDR3 DNA reads TGCGCCAGCAGCGTGACAATAGGCACAGATACGCAGTATTTT.

This rearrangement joins TRBV23-1 to TRBJ1-6; D gene ambiguous. TRBV23-1 is an open reading frame whose function is uncertain. CDR3 length equals 15 residues. V was shortened by 4 bases and J by 3 bases, with 10 bases between the two germline ends. This CDR3 is CASSLGADYNSPLHF. In DNA, the CDR3 is TGCGCCAGCAGTCTCGGTGCGGACTATAATTCACCCCTCCACTTT.

This clone was detected only once. The gene calls are TRBV6-1 and TRBJ1-6; perhaps TRBD1 as D (6 bases). The CDR3 runs 13 residues. Germline CDR1 and CDR2: MNHNS and SASEGT. V shed 6 bases and J shed 14 bases, with 17 bases lying between them. The CDR3 coding sequence is TGTGCCAGCAGGGGACACCCGACGGTCACCCTCCACTTT. Its protein product is CASRGHPTVTLHF.

The V and J genes are TRBV30 and TRBJ1-2; tentative D call: TRBD1 (5 bases). CDR1 and CDR2 from the germline V gene are GTSNPN and SVGIG (reference sequence). V was shortened by 6 bases and J by 4 bases, with 18 bases between the two germline ends. The CDR3 has 14 residues. This CDR3 is CACGPPRVGYGYTF. The CDR3 bases are TGTGCCTGCGGACCTCCCAGGGTCGGCTATGGCTACACCTTC.

Details on this clone: A junction end diverges from the germline sequence, so it may reflect a read error. V usage is TRBV4-1 and J usage is TRBJ2-4, with 9 bases lining up with TRBD1. Germline CDR1 is MGHRA and CDR2 is YSYEKL. This CDR3 has 14 amino acids. CDR3 sequence: CASSQAGTGFAVHF. Here the CDR3 DNA reads TGCGCCAGCAGCCAAGCCGGGACAGGGTTCGCTGTACACTTC.

The chain joins TRBV4-1 to TRBJ2-1, with D maybe TRBD2 (6 bases). V lost 0 bases and J 2 bases, leaving 14 bases between the germline ends. The V gene's germline CDR1 is MGHRA and CDR2 YSYEKL. This CDR3 region has 17 residues. CDR3 in DNA: TGCGCCAGCAGCCAAGATCACGCGGGAATAACCTACAATGAGCAGTTCTTC. Translated: CASSQDHAGITYNEQFF.

The chain employs TRBV5-1 and TRBJ2-2; 9 bases match TRBD2. This CDR3 has 16 amino acids. CDR1 and CDR2 (germline): SGHRS, YFSETQ. V shed 1 base, J shed 4 bases, and the junction held 5 bases outside the gene matches. CDR3: CASSLRGGASTGELFF. The CDR3 region has the DNA TGCGCCAGCAGCTTGCGCGGGGGGGCTAGCACCGGGGAGCTGTTTTTT.

The rearrangement joins TRBV9 to TRBJ2-7; D might be TRBD2 (6 bases). Trimming shortened V by 1 base and J by 4 bases, and 15 bases separated the two germline ends. CDR1 is SGDLS and CDR2 is YYNGEE in the germline V gene. This CDR3 contains 15 residues. The DNA of the CDR3 is TGTGCCAGCAGCGTAACGGGAGCTCCCTTATACGAGCAGTACTTC. Its translation: CASSVTGAPLYEQYF.

The CDR3 loop is CASSRQNPMNTEAFF. CDR3 bases: TGTGCCAGCAGCAGACAGAATCCCATGAACACTGAAGCTTTCTTT. The chain carries TRBV7-2 and TRBJ1-1; D is possibly TRBD1 (5 bases). The CDR3 consists of 15 residues. Germline values: CDR1 SGHTA, CDR2 FQGNSA. V lost 5 bases, J lost 0 bases, and 13 bases lay in between. The whole variable domain, remainder taken from reference TRBV7-2 and TRBJ1-1, is GAGVSQSPSNKVTEKGKDVELRCDPISGHTALYWYRQSLGQGLEFLIYFQGNSAPDKSGLPSDRFSAERTGGSVSTLTIQRTQQEDSAVYLCASSRQNPMNTEAFFGQGTRLTVV.

The chain links TRBV27 to TRBJ2-2, with 7 bases identical to TRBD2. The CDR3 loop spans 12 amino acids. Germline CDR1 reads MNHEY; CDR2 reads SMNVEV (reference sequence). V shed 6 bases, J shed 8 bases, and the junction held 3 bases outside the gene matches. The CDR3 coding sequence is TGTGCCAGCAGCTGGGGGGGAGGGGAGCTGTTTTTT. Protein: CASSWGGGELFF.

The J gene is TRBJ1-5, the V gene TRBV20-1; D uncertain. The CDR3 extends over 11 amino acids. V was cut by 7 bases and J by 2 bases, with 6 bases left in between. Germline assignment: CDR1 DFQATT and CDR2 SNEGSKA (reference sequence). The CDR3 here is CSVGGNQPQHF. The DNA of the CDR3 is TGCAGTGTAGGAGGCAATCAGCCCCAGCATTTT.

The chain employs TRBV7-2 and TRBJ1-2, with 7 bases aligning to TRBD1. The CDR3 totals 14 residues. Trimming at V came to 5 bases and at J to 8 bases, leaving 11 bases not matched to a gene. The germline V gene has CDR1 SGHTA and CDR2 FQGNSA. CDR3 bases: TGTGCCAGCAGCACAACAGGGGTCCTTCGCGGCTACACCTTC. Amino acid sequence: CASSTTGVLRGYTF. Full variable domain (remainder filled in from reference TRBV7-2 and TRBJ1-2): GAGVSQSPSNKVTEKGKDVELRCDPISGHTALYWYRQSLGQGLEFLIYFQGNSAPDKSGLPSDRFSAERTGGSVSTLTIQRTQQEDSAVYLCASSTTGVLRGYTFGSGTRLTVV.

The chain is built from TRBV5-1 and TRBJ1-4; 7 bases line up with TRBD1. J lost 5 bases, V lost 2 bases, and 9 bases had no gene match. Looked up from germline, CDR1 is SGHRS and CDR2 is YFSETQ. This CDR3 is 16 amino acids long. Written as DNA, the CDR3 is TGCGCCAGCAGCTTCCTAAACCCGGGACAGAATGAAAAACTGTTTTTT. Translating gives CASSFLNPGQNEKLFF.

The chain is built from TRBV30 and TRBJ1-3; D remains ambiguous. CDR3 length equals 15 residues. Trimming removed 0 bases at V and 3 bases at J, with 12 bases between. In germline, CDR1 is GTSNPN, CDR2 SVGIG (reference sequence). CDR3 sequence (DNA): TGTGCCTGGAGTGTACTACGGGGAAATGGAAACACCATATATTTT. This codes for CAWSVLRGNGNTIYF.

The V call is TRBV7-6, the J call TRBJ2-1, with D maybe TRBD2 (6 bases). V lost 5 bases, J lost 7 bases, and 9 bases lay in between. This CDR3 contains 12 residues. CDR1 and CDR2 (germline): SGHVS, FNYEAQ. In DNA, the CDR3 is TGTGCCAGCAGCCGGGGAGGTAATGAGCAGTTCTTC. This translates into CASSRGGNEQFF.

The V gene is TRBV6-1, the J gene TRBJ2-7, with 11 bases lining up with TRBD1. The CDR3 is 13 residues long. CDR1 and CDR2 from the germline V gene are MNHNS and SASEGT. J was trimmed by 6 bases and V by 8 bases; bases with no gene match: 6. CDR3 sequence (DNA): TGTGCCAGCGATACCGGGACAGGGGGCGAGCAGTACTTC. It translates to CASDTGTGGEQYF.

The J gene is TRBJ2-2, the V gene TRBV29-1; D may be TRBD2 (7 bases). Deletions cut 3 bases from V and 5 bases from J, with 16 bases between. The CDR3 contains 15 residues. Germline V gives CDR1 SQVTM, CDR2 ANQGSEA. As DNA, the CDR3 is TGCAGCGTTGATAGGGGGAGGGGAGAAACCGGGGAGCTGTTTTTT. As protein: CSVDRGRGETGELFF.

The CDR3 sequence: CASSPDRRNYGYTF. CDR3 sequence (DNA): TGCGCCAGCAGCCCAGACAGGAGAAACTATGGCTACACCTTC. The genes are TRBV5-1 and TRBJ1-2, with D maybe TRBD1 (6 bases). The CDR3 is 14 residues long. The V gene's germline CDR1 is SGHRS and CDR2 YFSETQ. Trimming removed 4 bases at V and 2 bases at J, with 12 bases between. The full variable domain, its missing parts supplied by reference TRBV5-1 and TRBJ1-2, is KAGVTQTPRYLIKTRGQQVTLSCSPISGHRSVSWYQQTPGQGLQFLFEYFSETQRNKGNFPGRFSGRQFSNSRSEMNVSTLELGDSALYLCASSPDRRNYGYTFGSGTRLTVV.